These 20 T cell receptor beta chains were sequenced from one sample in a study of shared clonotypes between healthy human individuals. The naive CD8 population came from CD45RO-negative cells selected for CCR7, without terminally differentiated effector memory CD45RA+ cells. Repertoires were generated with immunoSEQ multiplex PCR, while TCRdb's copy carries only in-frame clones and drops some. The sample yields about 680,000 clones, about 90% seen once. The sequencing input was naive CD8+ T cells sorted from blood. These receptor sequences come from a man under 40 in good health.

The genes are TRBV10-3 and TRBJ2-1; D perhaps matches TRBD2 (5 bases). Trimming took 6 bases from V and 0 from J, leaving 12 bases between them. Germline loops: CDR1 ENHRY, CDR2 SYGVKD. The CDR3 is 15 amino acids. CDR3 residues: CAIRGSVNSYNEQFF. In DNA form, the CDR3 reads TGTGCCATCAGGGGTAGCGTAAACTCCTACAATGAGCAGTTCTTC.

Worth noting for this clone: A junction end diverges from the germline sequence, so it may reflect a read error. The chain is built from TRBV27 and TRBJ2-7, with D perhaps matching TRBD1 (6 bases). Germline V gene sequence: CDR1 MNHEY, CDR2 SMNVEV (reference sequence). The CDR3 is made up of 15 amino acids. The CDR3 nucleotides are TGTGCCAGCAGTCCACCCCCAGGGGCCCCCTACGGGCAGTACTTC. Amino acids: CASSPPPGAPYGQYF.

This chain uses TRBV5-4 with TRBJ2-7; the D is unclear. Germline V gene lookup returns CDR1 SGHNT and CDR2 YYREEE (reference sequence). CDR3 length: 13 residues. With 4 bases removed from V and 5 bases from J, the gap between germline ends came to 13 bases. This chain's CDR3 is CASSRELRDEQYF. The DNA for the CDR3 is TGTGCCAGCAGCCGAGAGCTTAGGGACGAGCAGTACTTC.

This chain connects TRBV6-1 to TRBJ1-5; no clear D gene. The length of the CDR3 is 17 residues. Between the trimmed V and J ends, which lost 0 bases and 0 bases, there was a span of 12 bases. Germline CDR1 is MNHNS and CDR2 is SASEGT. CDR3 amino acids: CASSEARTEYSNQPQHF. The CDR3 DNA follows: TGTGCCAGCAGTGAAGCGCGAACAGAATATAGCAATCAGCCCCAGCATTTT.

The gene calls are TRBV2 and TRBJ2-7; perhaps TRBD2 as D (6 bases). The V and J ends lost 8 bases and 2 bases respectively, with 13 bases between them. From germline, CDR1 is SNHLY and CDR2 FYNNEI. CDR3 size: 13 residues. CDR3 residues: CASGGGTTYEQYF. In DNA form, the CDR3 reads TGTGCCAGCGGAGGCGGGACCACCTACGAGCAGTACTTC.

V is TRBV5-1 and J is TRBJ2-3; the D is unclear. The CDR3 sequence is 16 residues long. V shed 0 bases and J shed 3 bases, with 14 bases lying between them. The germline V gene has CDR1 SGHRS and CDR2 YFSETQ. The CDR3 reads CASSLGEALLTDTQYF. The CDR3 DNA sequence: TGCGCCAGCAGCTTGGGAGAAGCCCTACTTACAGATACGCAGTATTTT.

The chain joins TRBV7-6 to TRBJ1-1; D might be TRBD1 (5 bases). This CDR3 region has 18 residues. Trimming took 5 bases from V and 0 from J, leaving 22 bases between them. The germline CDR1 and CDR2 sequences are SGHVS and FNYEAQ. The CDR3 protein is CASSPWGVGRLMNTEAFF. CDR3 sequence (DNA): TGTGCCAGCAGCCCCTGGGGGGTCGGCAGACTCATGAACACTGAAGCTTTCTTT.

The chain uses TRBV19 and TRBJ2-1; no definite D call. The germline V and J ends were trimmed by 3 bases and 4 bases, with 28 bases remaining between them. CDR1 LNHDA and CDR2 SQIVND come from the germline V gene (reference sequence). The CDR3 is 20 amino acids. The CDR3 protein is CASSIGAIGERPLDYNEQFF. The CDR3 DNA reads TGTGCCAGTAGTATCGGTGCGATCGGAGAACGCCCCCTTGATTACAATGAGCAGTTCTTC.

The CDR3 DNA follows: TGTGCCAGCAGCTTAGGTCTGGGAGTGAGTTACGAGCAGTACTTC. As protein: CASSLGLGVSYEQYF. This sequence joins TRBV7-9 and TRBJ2-7, with D tentatively TRBD2 (5 bases). CDR3 length equals 15 residues. V was shortened by 1 base and J by 4 bases, with 14 bases between the two germline ends. Germline CDR1 reads SEHNR; CDR2 reads FQNEAQ (reference sequence).

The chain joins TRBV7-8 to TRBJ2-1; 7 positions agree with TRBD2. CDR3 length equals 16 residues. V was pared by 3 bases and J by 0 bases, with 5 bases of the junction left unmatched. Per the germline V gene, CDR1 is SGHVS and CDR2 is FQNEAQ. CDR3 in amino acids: CASSLLAVSSYNEQFF. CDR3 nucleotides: TGTGCCAGCAGCTTGCTAGCGGTTAGCTCCTACAATGAGCAGTTCTTC.

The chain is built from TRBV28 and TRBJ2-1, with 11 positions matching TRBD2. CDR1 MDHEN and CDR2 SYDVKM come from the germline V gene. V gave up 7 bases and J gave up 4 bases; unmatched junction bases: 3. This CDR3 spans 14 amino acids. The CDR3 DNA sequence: TGTGCCAGCATTCTAGCGGGAGGTTACAATGAGCAGTTCTTC. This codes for CASILAGGYNEQFF.

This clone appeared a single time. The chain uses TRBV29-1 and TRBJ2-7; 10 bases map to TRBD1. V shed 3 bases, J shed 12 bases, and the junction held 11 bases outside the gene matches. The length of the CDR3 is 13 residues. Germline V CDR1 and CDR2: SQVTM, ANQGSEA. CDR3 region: CSVDHSGQGDLYF. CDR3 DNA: TGCAGCGTTGACCATAGCGGACAGGGGGACCTGTACTTC.

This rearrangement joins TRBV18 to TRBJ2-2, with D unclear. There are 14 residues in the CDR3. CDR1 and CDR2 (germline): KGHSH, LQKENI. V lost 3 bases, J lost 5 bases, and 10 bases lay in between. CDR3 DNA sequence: TGTGCCAGCTCACCTGGGGTCGATACCGGGGAGCTGTTTTTT. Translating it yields CASSPGVDTGELFF.

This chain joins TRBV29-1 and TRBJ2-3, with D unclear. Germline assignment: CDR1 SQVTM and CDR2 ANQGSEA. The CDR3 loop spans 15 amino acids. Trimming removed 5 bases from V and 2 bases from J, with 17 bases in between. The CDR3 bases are TGCAGCGTTCCCCTCTTCGTGGGGTTCACAGATACGCAGTATTTT. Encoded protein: CSVPLFVGFTDTQYF.

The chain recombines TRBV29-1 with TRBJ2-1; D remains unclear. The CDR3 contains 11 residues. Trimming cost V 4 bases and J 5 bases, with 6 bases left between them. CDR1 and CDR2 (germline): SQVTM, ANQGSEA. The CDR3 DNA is TGCAGCGTTGGCCCAGACAATGAGCAGTTCTTC. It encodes CSVGPDNEQFF.

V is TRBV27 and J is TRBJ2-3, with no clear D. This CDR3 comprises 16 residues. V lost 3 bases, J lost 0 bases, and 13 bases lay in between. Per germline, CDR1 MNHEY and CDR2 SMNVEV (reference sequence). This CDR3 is CASSLVRAPSTDTQYF. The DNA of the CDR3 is TGTGCCAGCAGTTTGGTTCGCGCTCCTAGCACAGATACGCAGTATTTT.

CDR3 sequence (DNA): TGCAGCGTTGAAGAGGGAGCAAGGGGGTCGGAGCAGTACTTC. This codes for CSVEEGARGSEQYF. V gene TRBV29-1 combines with J gene TRBJ2-7; tentative D call: TRBD1 (6 bases). This CDR3 has 14 residues. CDR1 is SQVTM, CDR2 ANQGSEA, per germline. Trimming left V 0 bases short and J 7 bases short, with 16 bases between.

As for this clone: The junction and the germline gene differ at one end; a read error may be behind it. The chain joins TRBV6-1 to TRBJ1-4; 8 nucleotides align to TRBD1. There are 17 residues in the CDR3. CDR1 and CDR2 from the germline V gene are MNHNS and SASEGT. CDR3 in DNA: TGTGCCAGCAGGGAAGCCCACACAACAGGGGGAAATGAAAAACTGTTTTTT. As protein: CASREAHTTGGNEKLFF.

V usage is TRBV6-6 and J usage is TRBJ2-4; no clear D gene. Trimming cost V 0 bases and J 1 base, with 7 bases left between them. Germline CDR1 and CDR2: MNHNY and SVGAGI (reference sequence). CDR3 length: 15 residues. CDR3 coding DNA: TGTGCCAGCAGTTACTCGAACATGGCCAAAAACATTCAGTACTTC. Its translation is CASSYSNMAKNIQYF.

The CDR3: CASSLEGQSGNEQFF. CDR3 bases: TGTGCCAGCAGCTTGGAGGGACAGTCGGGGAATGAGCAGTTCTTC. The V gene is TRBV9, the J gene TRBJ2-1; a weak D match, TRBD1 (7 bases). This CDR3 has 15 residues. Looked up from germline, CDR1 is SGDLS and CDR2 is YYNGEE. Trimming shortened V by 4 bases and J by 7 bases, and 18 bases separated the two germline ends.